This is a list of T cell receptor beta chains from one sample in a study of shared clonotypes between healthy human individuals. Using immunoSEQ multiplex PCR, the repertoire was profiled, and TCRdb retains in-frame clones only, with some absent. This sample has about 79,000 clones; about 61% occur once, and the top ten carry approximately 56%. The sample taken for sequencing was memory CD8+ T cells sorted from blood. The receptors stem from a man in his thirties or forties in good health. Each CDR3 is given with its conserved first and last residue. Each record gives: V gene, J gene, CDR3 protein.

V: TRBV7-9; J: TRBJ2-1; CDR3: CASSSREGLPSYNEQFF
V: TRBV28; J: TRBJ2-1; CDR3: CASSLMGALGEQFF
V: TRBV9; J: TRBJ2-5; CDR3: CASSVGHHQETQYF
V: TRBV5-1; J: TRBJ1-3; CDR3: CASSGGTGLSGNTIYF
V: TRBV30; J: TRBJ1-2; CDR3: CAWNDDRGYGYTF
V: TRBV4-1; J: TRBJ1-5; CDR3: CASSQDTGDNQPQHF
V: TRBV7-2; J: TRBJ1-5; CDR3: CASSSGQGNNQPQHF
V: TRBV30; J: TRBJ2-7; CDR3: CAWSRENSYEQYF
V: TRBV28; J: TRBJ2-4; CDR3: CASSFTGGGAKNIQYF
V: TRBV5-1; J: TRBJ2-3; CDR3: CASSLYPSGTTDTQYF
V: TRBV7-9; J: TRBJ1-2; CDR3: CASSGRSRGIGGYTF
V: TRBV10-1; J: TRBJ2-3; CDR3: CASSVGDSITDTQYF
V: TRBV6-4; J: TRBJ2-1; CDR3: CASSDSGLAGGNEQFF
V: TRBV6-5; J: TRBJ1-1; CDR3: CASSLNQGGTEAFF
V: TRBV7-7; J: TRBJ2-1; CDR3: CASSKQGIGVNEQFF
V: TRBV28; J: TRBJ2-3; CDR3: CASSFPGLVGGTDTQYF
V: TRBV6-5; J: TRBJ1-2; CDR3: CASRGTNYGYTF
V: TRBV5-6; J: TRBJ2-7; CDR3: CASSLRSYEQYF
V: TRBV7-2; J: TRBJ2-7; CDR3: CASTLTGDPTYEQYF
V: TRBV6-6; J: TRBJ2-1; CDR3: CASSPYRNGYNEQFF
V: TRBV27; J: TRBJ2-6; CDR3: CASSLLGHTGANVLTF
V: TRBV7-6; J: TRBJ2-7; CDR3: CASSGAGTASSYEQYF
V: TRBV21-1; J: TRBJ2-5; CDR3: CASSKETQYF
V: TRBV29-1; J: TRBJ1-2; CDR3: CSASATGGDGYTF
V: TRBV19; J: TRBJ2-3; CDR3: CASSIAGRDTQYF
V: TRBV2; J: TRBJ1-5; CDR3: CASSRHPTGGRSNQPQHF